A selection of T cell receptor beta chains follows, all from one sample in a study of shared clonotypes between healthy human individuals. TCRdb keeps only in-frame clones here, not all; method: immunoSEQ multiplex PCR. Of about 590,000 clones listed, around 95% are singletons. The sample was naive CD8+ T cells sorted from blood. The receptors were sampled from a woman aged 30 to 39 in good health. The conserved cysteine and the conserved F or W are not part of the CDR3 here. A D gene is named only where the DNA matches it firmly. Clone size is shown for a subset of rows, as once, few, many or a class of expanded clone.

J: TRBJ2-1; D: -; size: -; V: TRBV6-1; CDR3: ASRADSGGKF
J: TRBJ2-7; D: TRBD1; size: -; V: TRBV5-1; CDR3: ASSGDSYEQY
J: TRBJ1-2; D: -; size: -; V: TRBV27; CDR3: ASSLSVRAGYT
J: TRBJ2-7; D: -; size: -; V: TRBV28; CDR3: ASNFDTSPSYEQY
J: TRBJ2-2; D: TRBD2; size: -; V: TRBV6-1; CDR3: ASSDHLAGVTGELF
J: TRBJ2-1; D: -; size: -; V: TRBV7-7; CDR3: ASSPTDYANEQF
J: TRBJ1-1; D: -; size: -; V: TRBV10-1; CDR3: ASSPGARRRGNTEAF
J: TRBJ2-1; D: -; size: -; V: TRBV29-1; CDR3: SVEDRLDEQF
J: TRBJ2-1; D: -; size: -; V: TRBV2; CDR3: ASSEWGLRNEQF
J: TRBJ2-7; D: -; size: -; V: TRBV21-1; CDR3: ASSKNSREWY
J: TRBJ2-3; D: TRBD1; size: -; V: TRBV14; CDR3: ASSPPGQGMFGTDTQY
J: TRBJ2-7; D: TRBD1; size: -; V: TRBV5-4; CDR3: ASSYDRGDYEQY
J: TRBJ1-1; D: -; size: -; V: TRBV5-6; CDR3: ASSPGLDTEAF
J: TRBJ1-2; D: TRBD1; size: -; V: TRBV29-1; CDR3: SVDPGQGTSYGYT
J: TRBJ2-1; D: TRBD2; size: -; V: TRBV6-1; CDR3: ASSEKGTSGRAHYNEQF
J: TRBJ2-7; D: -; size: -; V: TRBV5-4; CDR3: ASSSHKRDIYEQY
J: TRBJ1-1; D: -; size: once; V: TRBV27; CDR3: ASGLGGNTEAF
J: TRBJ1-2; D: TRBD1; size: -; V: TRBV28; CDR3: ASNRRGQGST
J: TRBJ2-7; D: TRBD1; size: -; V: TRBV18; CDR3: ASSPRGYEQY
J: TRBJ2-1; D: -; size: -; V: TRBV27; CDR3: ASSFSGSNEQF
J: TRBJ1-1; D: -; size: -; V: TRBV2; CDR3: ASSVETEAF
J: TRBJ2-3; D: -; size: -; V: TRBV13; CDR3: ASSSSKDRRTDTQY
J: TRBJ2-2; D: -; size: once; V: TRBV7-2; CDR3: ASSLDVTGGLNTGELF
J: -; D: -; size: -; V: TRBV28; CDR3: ASSFVGIGYEQY
J: TRBJ1-3; D: TRBD1; size: -; V: TRBV6-5; CDR3: ASSPGQGAGNTIY
J: TRBJ2-1; D: -; size: -; V: TRBV6-6; CDR3: ASSYYGGDEQF
J: TRBJ2-3; D: -; size: -; V: TRBV7-2; CDR3: ASTFHGTIMDTQY
J: TRBJ2-1; D: -; size: -; V: TRBV5-6; CDR3: ASTPGRTLNEQF
J: TRBJ1-4; D: TRBD1; size: -; V: TRBV28; CDR3: ASSFVLQGASEKLF
J: TRBJ2-1; D: -; size: -; V: TRBV5-1; CDR3: ASSLARGLSYNEQF
J: TRBJ2-2; D: TRBD1; size: -; V: TRBV27; CDR3: ASCFLGQGSIGELF
J: TRBJ2-7; D: -; size: -; V: TRBV2; CDR3: ASRVQGMYEQY
J: TRBJ1-5; D: -; size: few; V: TRBV10-3; CDR3: AISESTDQPQH
J: TRBJ1-1; D: TRBD1; size: -; V: TRBV28; CDR3: ASAGQGVNTEAF
J: TRBJ1-3; D: TRBD1; size: -; V: TRBV10-3; CDR3: AISVLTRDRVTIFAIY
J: TRBJ2-7; D: TRBD1; size: -; V: TRBV28; CDR3: ASSLGTAFEQY
J: TRBJ2-7; D: -; size: -; V: TRBV2; CDR3: ASSEPTYEQY
J: TRBJ2-7; D: TRBD2; size: -; V: TRBV28; CDR3: ASSLAGAYEQY
J: TRBJ2-2; D: -; size: -; V: TRBV7-9; CDR3: ASSTQNTGELF
J: TRBJ1-4; D: -; size: -; V: TRBV5-1; CDR3: ASTKQGFNEKLF
J: TRBJ2-7; D: TRBD2; size: -; V: TRBV28; CDR3: ASSPGTSGKVSSYEQY
J: TRBJ2-7; D: -; size: -; V: TRBV27; CDR3: ASSLDGDEQY
J: TRBJ2-7; D: TRBD2; size: -; V: TRBV5-4; CDR3: ASGGRELPYEQY
J: TRBJ2-7; D: -; size: -; V: TRBV10-2; CDR3: ASSASTRAYEQY
J: TRBJ2-7; D: -; size: -; V: TRBV30; CDR3: AYALRELTEQY
J: TRBJ2-7; D: TRBD1; size: once; V: TRBV28; CDR3: ASDGSGQGGEQY
J: TRBJ2-1; D: TRBD2; size: -; V: TRBV10-3; CDR3: AIRLAGGSYNEQF
J: TRBJ1-2; D: -; size: -; V: TRBV5-6; CDR3: ASSLSRQGSYGYT
J: TRBJ1-5; D: -; size: -; V: TRBV2; CDR3: ASKSGSGAGQPQH
J: TRBJ2-3; D: -; size: -; V: TRBV5-6; CDR3: ASSLAASASDTQY
J: TRBJ2-3; D: -; size: -; V: TRBV28; CDR3: ASSLLGRGVTDTQY
J: TRBJ2-1; D: TRBD2; size: -; V: TRBV2; CDR3: ASRPGLAGGTYNEQF
J: TRBJ2-1; D: -; size: -; V: TRBV27; CDR3: ASSPIQDIWGFYNEQF
J: TRBJ1-1; D: TRBD1; size: -; V: TRBV5-6; CDR3: ASSWGTGGTEAF
J: TRBJ2-7; D: -; size: -; V: TRBV4-1; CDR3: ASSQVAQPYEQY